This T cell receptor (beta chain) comes out of a study of regulatory T cells in long-lasting Graves disease. The V gene lost 11 bases and the J gene lost 5 bases, with 14 bases spanning the gap. The CDR3 sequence is 12 residues long. Germline V gene sequence: CDR1 SEHNR, CDR2 FQNEAQ (reference sequence). General study results and limits: Favoring TRBV28, TRBJ1-2 and TRBJ2-5 was a feature seen in persistent disease.

Only one count was recorded for this clonotype. Its antigen remains unidentified. The TCR beta library used iRepertoire HTBI primers with Arm-PCR amplification of CDR3. TCRdb processed the multiplex PCR reads anew with MiXCR; each CDR3 protein has one entry. The sample lists 390,000 or so distinct CDR3 sequences, about 11% occurring once. As for time point: newly diagnosed GD, antithyroid drugs for less than 3 months. Researchers made the TCR library from RNA that was extracted from PBMCs. These same records also appear under a second study, on T cells in Graves' hyperthyroidism and ophthalmopathy. That paper states: It was uncontrolled infection, other autoimmune disease, pregnancy or lactation that excluded patients.

The clonotype was recovered from a woman aged 18-35 years with Graves disease. The starting material was peripheral blood mononuclear cells (PBMCs), obtained at new diagnosis, from a patient treated with antithyroid drugs. V is TRBV7-9 and J is TRBJ2-3, with D tentatively TRBD1 or TRBD2 (6 bases each). CDR3 nucleotides: TGTGCCTGGAGGGCAGGGGTAGATACGCAGTATTTT. As protein: CAWRAGVDTQYF.